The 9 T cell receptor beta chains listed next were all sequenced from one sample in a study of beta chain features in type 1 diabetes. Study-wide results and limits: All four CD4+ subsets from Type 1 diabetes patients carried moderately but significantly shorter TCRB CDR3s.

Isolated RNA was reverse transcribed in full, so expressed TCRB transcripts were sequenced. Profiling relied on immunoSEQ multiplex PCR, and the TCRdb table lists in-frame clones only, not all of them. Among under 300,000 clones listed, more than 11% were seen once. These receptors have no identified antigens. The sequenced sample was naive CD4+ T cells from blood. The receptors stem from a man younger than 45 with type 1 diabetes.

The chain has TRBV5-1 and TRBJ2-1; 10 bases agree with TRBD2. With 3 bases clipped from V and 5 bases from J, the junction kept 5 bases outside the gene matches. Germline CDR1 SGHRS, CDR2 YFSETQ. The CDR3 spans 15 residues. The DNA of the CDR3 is TGCGCCAGCAGCTCCATCGGACTAGCGGACAATGAGCAGTTCTTC. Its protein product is CASSSIGLADNEQFF.

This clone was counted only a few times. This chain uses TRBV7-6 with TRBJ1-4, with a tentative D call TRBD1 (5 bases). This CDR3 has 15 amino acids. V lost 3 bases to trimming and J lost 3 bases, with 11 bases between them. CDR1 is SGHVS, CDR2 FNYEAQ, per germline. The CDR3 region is CASSFLDRANEKLFF. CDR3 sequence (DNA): TGTGCCAGCAGCTTCCTCGACAGAGCTAATGAAAAACTGTTTTTT.

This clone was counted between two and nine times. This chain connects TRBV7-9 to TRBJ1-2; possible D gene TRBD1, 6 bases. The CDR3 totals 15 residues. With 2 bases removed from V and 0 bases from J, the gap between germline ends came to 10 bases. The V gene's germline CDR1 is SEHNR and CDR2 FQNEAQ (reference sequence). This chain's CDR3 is CASSLTGPANYGYTF. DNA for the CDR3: TGTGCCAGCAGCTTAACAGGGCCTGCTAACTATGGCTACACCTTC.

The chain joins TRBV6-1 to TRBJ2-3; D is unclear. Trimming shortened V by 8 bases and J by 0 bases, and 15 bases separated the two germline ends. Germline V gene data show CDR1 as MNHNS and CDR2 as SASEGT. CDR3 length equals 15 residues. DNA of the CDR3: TGTGCCAGCGGAGAGGTTTACACGAGCACAGATACGCAGTATTTT. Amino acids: CASGEVYTSTDTQYF.

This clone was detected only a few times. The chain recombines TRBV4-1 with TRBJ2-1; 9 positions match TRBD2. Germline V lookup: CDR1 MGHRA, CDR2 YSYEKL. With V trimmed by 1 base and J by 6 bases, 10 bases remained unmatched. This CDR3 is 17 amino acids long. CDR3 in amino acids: CASSQGMPSGARNEQFF. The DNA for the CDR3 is TGCGCCAGCAGCCAAGGTATGCCTAGCGGGGCGCGCAATGAGCAGTTCTTC.

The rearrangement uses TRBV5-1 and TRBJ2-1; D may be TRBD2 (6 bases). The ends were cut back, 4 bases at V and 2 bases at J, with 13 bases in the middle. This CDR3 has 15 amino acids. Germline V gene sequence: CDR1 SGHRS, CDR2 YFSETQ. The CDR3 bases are TGCGCCAGCAGCGCTGGGGGGAAAACCTACAATGAGCAGTTCTTC. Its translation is CASSAGGKTYNEQFF.

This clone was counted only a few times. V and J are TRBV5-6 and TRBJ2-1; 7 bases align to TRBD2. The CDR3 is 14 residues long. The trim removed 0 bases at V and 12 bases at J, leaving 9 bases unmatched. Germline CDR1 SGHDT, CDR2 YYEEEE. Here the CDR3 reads CASSLASSGGRQFF. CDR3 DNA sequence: TGTGCCAGCAGCTTGGCCAGCTCGGGAGGTAGGCAGTTCTTC.

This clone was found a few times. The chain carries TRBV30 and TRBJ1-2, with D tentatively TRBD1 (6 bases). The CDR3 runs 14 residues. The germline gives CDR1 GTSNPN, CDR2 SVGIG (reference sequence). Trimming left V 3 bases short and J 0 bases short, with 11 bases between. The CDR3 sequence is CAWSRDTTNYGYTF. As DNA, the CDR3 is TGTGCCTGGAGCCGGGACACAACTAACTATGGCTACACCTTC.

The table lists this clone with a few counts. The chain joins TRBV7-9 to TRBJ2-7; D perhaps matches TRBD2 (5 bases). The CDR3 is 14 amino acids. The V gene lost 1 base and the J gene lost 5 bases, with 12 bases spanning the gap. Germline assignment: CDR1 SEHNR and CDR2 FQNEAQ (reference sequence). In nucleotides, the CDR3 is TGTGCCAGCAGCTTAGATAGAGGGCGGGACGAGCAGTACTTC. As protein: CASSLDRGRDEQYF.